The sequence of this TCR beta chain was determined in a study of Ad26.COV2.S vaccination and SARS-CoV-2 variants. Across the whole study: Each vaccinee took Ad26.COV2.S intramuscularly, once or twice 56 days apart.

Treatment of the sample: about 20 received Ad26.COV2.S at low or high dose, single or two shots; several received placebo; per-sample allocation not given. Sampling happened 63 days after the first vaccine or placebo injection. Germline values: CDR1 LNHNV, CDR2 YYDKDF (reference sequence). The V end lost 1 base, the J end lost 4 bases, and 8 bases lay between the germline ends. CDR3 length: 14 amino acids. Profiled with immunoSEQ multiplex PCR; TCRdb holds only in-frame clones, not every one. The top ten clones hold 1.7% of a sample with about half a million clones, roughly nine tenths of them seen once. Whole-study results and caveats: Breadth and depth estimates from TCRs may understate total T cell responses. The placebo group had lower spike-specific TCR breadth than the vaccine recipients did.

As concerns this clone: As yet, its antigen is unknown.

The genes are TRBV15 and TRBJ2-1; D is undetermined. This receptor was taken from a person between 18 and 65 years old who received the Ad26.COV2.S COVID-19 vaccine or a placebo. The sample in question was peripheral blood, obtained in a trial of Ad26.COV2.S vaccine versus placebo. In DNA, the CDR3 is TGTGCCACCAGCAGAGTGAGCCCTTACAATGAGCAGTTCTTC. Amino acids: CATSRVSPYNEQFF.